These 15 T cell receptor beta chains were all obtained from the same sample, sequenced in a study of neoadjuvant anti-PD-1 for oral cavity cancer. The method was immunoSEQ multiplex PCR; TCRdb's version includes in-frame clones alone and lacks a portion of them. The sample lists some 6,900 clones; about three quarters were seen once. The source material was PBMCs, sampled before nivolumab (anti-PD-1) treatment. These receptors all come from a person aged 40 to 85 with oral cavity squamous cell carcinoma.

The genes are TRBV19 and TRBJ2-7, with 7 bases that match TRBD1. Per germline, CDR1 LNHDA and CDR2 SQIVND (reference sequence). The length of the CDR3 is 15 residues. Unmatched junction bases numbered 10, after V lost 2 bases and J lost 6 bases. CDR3: CASSIPWTGPAEQYF. CDR3 in DNA: TGTGCCAGTAGTATACCGTGGACAGGACCAGCCGAGCAGTACTTC.

The rearrangement uses TRBV29-1 and TRBJ1-2; a possible D gene is TRBD1 (6 bases). The CDR3 runs 13 residues. Germline assignment: CDR1 SQVTM and CDR2 ANQGSEA. Trimming took off 5 bases at V and 6 bases at J, with 16 bases between the two ends. CDR3 residues: CSVPLQGLDGYTF. In nucleotides, the CDR3 is TGCAGCGTTCCCCTACAGGGATTGGATGGCTACACCTTC.

V and J are TRBV6-6 and TRBJ2-1; D possibly matches TRBD1 or TRBD2 (6 bases each). The germline gives CDR1 MNHNY, CDR2 SVGAGI (reference sequence). The CDR3 has 15 residues. Trimming left V 4 bases short and J 2 bases short, with 12 bases between. CDR3 DNA sequence: TGTGCCAGCAGTTCCTGGGGGGCGGCCTACAATGAGCAGTTCTTC. Protein sequence: CASSSWGAAYNEQFF.

This clone was counted only a few times. The chain uses TRBV5-1 and TRBJ1-1; D is perhaps TRBD1 (5 bases). Germline V gene data show CDR1 as SGHRS and CDR2 as YFSETQ. Trimming stripped 7 bases from V and 4 bases from J, with 17 bases between. The CDR3 totals 14 residues. The CDR3 is CASGSQDPVTEAFF. CDR3 nucleotides: TGCGCCAGCGGCTCACAGGACCCGGTCACTGAAGCTTTCTTT.

The rearrangement links TRBV19 to TRBJ2-7, with 10 bases lining up with TRBD1. Per germline, CDR1 LNHDA and CDR2 SQIVND (reference sequence). This CDR3 is 12 amino acids long. Losses at the gene ends were 9 bases for V and 3 bases for J; bases not matched to a gene: 2. CDR3 sequence: CASRDRGYEQYF. As DNA, the CDR3 is TGTGCCAGCCGGGACAGGGGCTACGAGCAGTACTTC.

The CDR3 bases are TGTGCCAGCAGGGACGGGACAGGTTCTGGAAACACCATATATTTT. Encoded protein: CASRDGTGSGNTIYF. The rearrangement uses TRBV6-6 and TRBJ1-3; TRBD1 agrees at 8 bases. The V gene's germline CDR1 is MNHNY and CDR2 SVGAGI (reference sequence). The V and J ends lost 6 bases and 1 base, in that order; junction bases with no gene match: 5. This CDR3 has 15 amino acids.

The V gene is TRBV9, the J gene TRBJ2-5; TRBD2 aligns across 15 bases. Unmatched junction bases numbered 5, after V lost 3 bases and J lost 5 bases. The CDR3 has 16 amino acids. The germline V gene has CDR1 SGDLS and CDR2 YYNGEE. The CDR3: CASSAGLAGGLETQYF. CDR3 sequence (DNA): TGTGCCAGCAGCGCGGGACTAGCGGGGGGCTTGGAGACCCAGTACTTC.

V and J are TRBV5-1 and TRBJ1-1, with D perhaps TRBD1 (5 bases). Germline CDR1 reads SGHRS; CDR2 reads YFSETQ. This CDR3 contains 15 residues. V was cut by 0 bases and J by 1 base, with 10 bases left in between. The CDR3 loop reads CASSLAGGGNTEAFF. CDR3 nucleotide sequence: TGCGCCAGCAGCTTGGCCGGGGGTGGGAACACTGAAGCTTTCTTT.

The chain employs TRBV15 and TRBJ1-6; 9 bases line up with TRBD1. Germline CDR1 LNHNV, CDR2 YYDKDF (reference sequence). The CDR3 is 17 residues long. V was clipped by 7 bases and J by 2 bases; unmatched bases: 9. The CDR3 DNA sequence: TGTGCCACCAAGGGGGACAGGGTAAGCACCTATAATTCACCCCTCCACTTT. Its translation is CATKGDRVSTYNSPLHF.

The chain carries TRBV5-1 and TRBJ1-3; D might be TRBD1 (6 bases). Germline V gene lookup returns CDR1 SGHRS and CDR2 YFSETQ. V dropped 4 bases and J dropped 0 bases, with 8 bases sitting between them. The CDR3 contains 14 residues. CDR3 protein: CASSRTDSGNTIYF. In DNA form, the CDR3 reads TGCGCCAGCAGCCGGACAGACTCTGGAAACACCATATATTTT.

The chain is built from TRBV4-3 and TRBJ1-3, with TRBD1 matching over 8 bases. The V gene's germline CDR1 is LGHNA and CDR2 YSLEER. Unmatched junction bases numbered 4, after V lost 1 base and J lost 2 bases. CDR3 length: 16 amino acids. The CDR3 coding sequence is TGCGCCAGCAGCCAAGGCCAGGGGGCTGCTGGAAACACCATATATTTT. Translated: CASSQGQGAAGNTIYF.

The rearrangement uses TRBV4-2 and TRBJ2-7; 8 bases are a match to TRBD2. After removal of 1 base from V and 0 bases from J, the junction contained 2 bases not matched to a gene. CDR1 LGHNA and CDR2 YNFKEQ come from the germline V gene. The CDR3 has 15 residues. The CDR3 protein is CASSQVGGASYEQYF. CDR3 DNA: TGTGCCAGCAGCCAAGTCGGGGGGGCCTCCTACGAGCAGTACTTC.

In this sample, this clone turned up a few times. CDR3 in DNA: TGTGCCAGCACCCGGGGGTGGAACACTGAAGCTTTCTTT. The encoded protein is CASTRGWNTEAFF. V and J are TRBV25-1 and TRBJ1-1; perhaps TRBD1 as D (5 bases). CDR1 is MGHDK and CDR2 is SYGVNS in the germline V gene. Trimming shortened V by 7 bases and J by 1 base, and 10 bases separated the two germline ends. The CDR3 contains 13 residues.

This clone was recorded a few times. The chain carries TRBV10-1 and TRBJ2-5; D is undetermined. V gave up 0 bases and J gave up 5 bases, with 10 bases separating them. Germline-derived CDR1 and CDR2 are WNHNN and SYGVQD (reference sequence). CDR3 length equals 14 residues. Written as DNA, the CDR3 is TGCGCCAGCAGTGAGTCGGGTGTGCCTGAGACCCAGTACTTC. Encoded protein: CASSESGVPETQYF.

This clone was seen more than once but under ten times. The chain employs TRBV2 and TRBJ1-6, with D perhaps TRBD1 (6 bases). Germline loops: CDR1 SNHLY, CDR2 FYNNEI. Trimming stripped 0 bases from V and 10 bases from J, with 13 bases between. This CDR3 comprises 15 residues. The CDR3 DNA reads TGTGCCAGCAGTGAAGCAATGGGGGCACGGTCACCCCTCCACTTT. This sequence encodes CASSEAMGARSPLHF.